A single sample gave rise to the 25 T cell receptor beta chains below, sequenced in a study of cytomegalovirus exposure and HLA in healthy donors. The primer mix had 60 Vbeta and 13 Jbeta primers. Assay used: immunoSEQ multiplex PCR; TCRdb lists only in-frame clones, some missing. The sample holds under 150,000 clones, 76% seen once. Sequencing input: PBMCs. Receptors originate from a female donor in good health and CMV-seropositive.

The chain is built from TRBV6-1 and TRBJ1-1, with a tentative D call TRBD1 (6 bases). V shed 3 bases and J shed 4 bases, with 9 bases lying between them. The CDR3 extends over 13 amino acids. CDR1 is MNHNS, CDR2 SASEGT, per germline. The CDR3 is CASSEWGLTEAFF. The CDR3 DNA reads as TGTGCCAGCAGTGAGTGGGGGCTCACTGAAGCTTTCTTT.

The chain recombines TRBV5-8 with TRBJ2-5; 7 bases are shared with TRBD1. V lost 4 bases and J lost 2; bases outside the gene matches: 2. CDR3 length: 13 amino acids. Germline V lookup: CDR1 SGHTS, CDR2 YDEGEE. CDR3 coding DNA: TGTGCCAGCAGCAGGGACAGACAAGAGACCCAGTACTTC. This translates into CASSRDRQETQYF.

The rearrangement uses TRBV11-2 and TRBJ1-2; TRBD1 matches at 7 bases. CDR3 length: 12 residues. Trimming took 1 base from V and 7 from J; bases not matched to a gene: 0. The germline gives CDR1 SGHAT, CDR2 FQNNGV. This CDR3 reads CASSLGDSGYTF. The CDR3 region has the DNA TGTGCCAGCAGCTTAGGGGACAGTGGCTACACCTTC.

V and J are TRBV15 and TRBJ2-5; 7 bases match TRBD1. Germline V gene lookup returns CDR1 LNHNV and CDR2 YYDKDF (reference sequence). The CDR3 runs to 15 residues. The ends lost 1 base at V and 3 bases at J; junction bases unmatched: 5. CDR3 residues: CATSRGPGTEETQYF. CDR3 nucleotide sequence: TGTGCCACCAGCAGAGGACCCGGGACAGAAGAGACCCAGTACTTC.

V is TRBV11-2 and J is TRBJ2-7; the match to TRBD1 covers 8 bases. The V segment lost 5 bases and the J segment 3 bases; nucleotides outside the gene matches: 6. CDR1 SGHAT and CDR2 FQNNGV come from the germline V gene. The CDR3 runs 14 residues. CDR3 protein: CASSTGTGNYEQYF. CDR3 in DNA: TGTGCCAGCAGCACTGGGACAGGAAACTACGAGCAGTACTTC. Variable domain in full (rest from reference TRBV11-2 and TRBJ2-7): EAGVAQSPRYKIIEKRQSVAFWCNPISGHATLYWYQQILGQGPKLLIQFQNNGVVDDSQLPKDRFSAERLKGVDSTLKIQPAKLEDSAVYLCASSTGTGNYEQYFGPGTRLTVT.

The V and J genes are TRBV28 and TRBJ2-7; 12 bases map to TRBD2. There are 15 residues in the CDR3. Trimming took 6 bases from V and 7 from J; bases not matched to a gene: 10. Germline V gives CDR1 MDHEN, CDR2 SYDVKM. The DNA for the CDR3 is TGTGCCAGCAGACCCTCTAGCGGGGGGGGTGGGGAGCAGTACTTC. Its translation is CASRPSSGGGGEQYF.

The V gene is TRBV6-5, the J gene TRBJ2-1; D is possibly TRBD1 (5 bases). The CDR3 spans 15 residues. In germline, CDR1 is MNHEY, CDR2 SVGAGI. V was trimmed by 2 bases and J by 0 bases, leaving 8 bases between them. In DNA form, the CDR3 reads TGTGCCAGCAGTTACGACCAGGGCTCCTACAATGAGCAGTTCTTC. Protein sequence: CASSYDQGSYNEQFF.

The CDR3: CASTKQGAYEQYF. DNA of the CDR3: TGTGCCAGCACAAAACAGGGCGCCTACGAGCAGTACTTC. The J gene is TRBJ2-7, the V gene TRBV7-9, with D possibly TRBD1 on 6 matching bases. Germline CDR1 is SEHNR and CDR2 is FQNEAQ (reference sequence). The CDR3 is 13 residues long. The ends were cut back, 7 bases at V and 2 bases at J, with 12 bases in the middle.

This clone was seen a handful of times. The chain carries TRBV15 and TRBJ2-3, with TRBD1 matching over 7 bases. The CDR3 is 15 residues long. Germline CDR1 and CDR2: LNHNV and YYDKDF (reference sequence). J lost 7 bases, V lost 0 bases, and 7 bases had no gene match. Written as DNA, the CDR3 is TGTGCCACCAGCAGAGAACAGACAGGGTCAAATACGCAGTATTTT. This encodes CATSREQTGSNTQYF.

This clone was counted once. V usage is TRBV2 and J usage is TRBJ2-5; 8 positions match TRBD2. CDR1 SNHLY and CDR2 FYNNEI come from the germline V gene. The trim removed 7 bases at V and 2 bases at J, leaving 6 bases unmatched. This CDR3 has 14 amino acids. The CDR3 sequence: CASNPGGFQETQYF. CDR3 DNA: TGTGCCAGCAACCCGGGGGGGTTTCAAGAGACCCAGTACTTC.

This clone turned up a few times. This chain joins TRBV10-1 and TRBJ2-5, with 10 nucleotides matching TRBD2. Germline V CDR1 and CDR2: WNHNN, SYGVQD (reference sequence). With V trimmed by 0 bases and J by 0 bases, 4 bases remained unmatched. This CDR3 has 17 residues. CDR3 sequence (DNA): TGCGCCAGCAGTGAGTCGCGGCTAGCGGGGGACCAAGAGACCCAGTACTTC. It yields the protein CASSESRLAGDQETQYF.

The chain carries TRBV10-1 and TRBJ2-7; perhaps TRBD1 as D (6 bases). Deletions cut 6 bases from V and 4 bases from J, with 16 bases between. This CDR3 is 14 amino acids long. The germline CDR1 and CDR2 sequences are WNHNN and SYGVQD (reference sequence). The CDR3 here is CASSEVTGEYEQYF. DNA for the CDR3: TGCGCCAGCAGCGAAGTGACAGGAGAATACGAGCAGTACTTC.

This clone was seen a handful of times. The DNA of the CDR3 is TGTGCCAGCAGGTCGACAGGTAACTCCTACAATGAGCAGTTCTTC. Its protein is CASRSTGNSYNEQFF. This chain joins TRBV5-5 and TRBJ2-1; D possibly corresponds to TRBD1 (6 bases). The V end lost 5 bases, the J end lost 0 bases, and 12 bases lay between the germline ends. There are 15 residues in the CDR3. Germline CDR1 and CDR2: SGHKS and YYEKEE (reference sequence).

This clone turned up a few times. The V call is TRBV7-6, the J call TRBJ2-3, with 11 bases aligning to TRBD2. CDR3 length: 16 residues. The germline CDR1 and CDR2 sequences are SGHVS and FNYEAQ. V was pared by 4 bases and J by 4 bases, with 7 bases of the junction left unmatched. The DNA for the CDR3 is TGTGCCAGCAGCTCAAGACTAGCGGGATCGGCAGATACGCAGTATTTT. This codes for CASSSRLAGSADTQYF.

This chain joins TRBV7-9 and TRBJ1-2; maybe TRBD1 (6 bases). The germline V gene has CDR1 SEHNR and CDR2 FQNEAQ (reference sequence). CDR3 length: 12 amino acids. Between the trimmed V and J ends, which lost 2 bases and 13 bases, there was a span of 14 bases. As DNA, the CDR3 is TGTGCCAGCAGCTTATTCGGGACATCGGGCACCTTC. Protein: CASSLFGTSGTF.

The V and J genes are TRBV27 and TRBJ2-7; 8 positions match TRBD2. Germline V gene data show CDR1 as MNHEY and CDR2 as SMNVEV (reference sequence). Trimming cost V 1 base and J 4 bases; bases outside gene matches: 9. CDR3 length equals 16 residues. CDR3 region: CASSLLPAGVLYEQYF. The CDR3 DNA follows: TGTGCCAGCAGTTTATTGCCAGCGGGGGTGCTTTACGAGCAGTACTTC.

The J gene is TRBJ2-7, the V gene TRBV20-1; no clear D. Germline values: CDR1 DFQATT, CDR2 SNEGSKA (reference sequence). This CDR3 contains 10 residues. V was cut by 4 bases and J by 3 bases, with 4 bases left in between. The CDR3: CSAIHYEQYF. CDR3 nucleotides: TGCAGTGCTATACACTACGAGCAGTACTTC.

This clone was counted a single time. V usage is TRBV6-5 and J usage is TRBJ1-2, with TRBD1 as a possible D gene (6 bases). The germline CDR1 and CDR2 sequences are MNHEY and SVGAGI. The V end was cut by 2 bases, the J end by 7 bases, with 11 bases between. This CDR3 comprises 13 residues. The CDR3 spells CASSYGTYSGYTF. Written as DNA, the CDR3 is TGTGCCAGCAGTTACGGGACATATTCTGGCTACACCTTC.

The chain combines TRBV5-1 with TRBJ2-7; 16 bases line up with TRBD2. J was trimmed by 7 bases and V by 0 bases; bases with no gene match: 7. The CDR3 runs to 17 residues. Germline CDR1 and CDR2: SGHRS and YFSETQ. This CDR3 reads CASSLAGTSGGDGEQYF. The CDR3 bases are TGCGCCAGCAGCTTGGCCGGGACTAGCGGGGGGGATGGAGAGCAGTACTTC.

The gene calls are TRBV6-5 and TRBJ1-4; 7 bases map to TRBD1. The CDR3 extends over 15 amino acids. The germline gives CDR1 MNHEY, CDR2 SVGAGI. V was pared by 4 bases and J by 0 bases, with 2 bases of the junction left unmatched. CDR3 nucleotides: TGTGCCAGCAGTTGGCAGGGGGCAACTAATGAAAAACTGTTTTTT. Amino acid sequence: CASSWQGATNEKLFF.

This chain links TRBV9 with TRBJ1-6; tentative D call: TRBD1 (5 bases). Trimming removed 7 bases from V and 9 bases from J, with 8 bases in between. The V gene's germline CDR1 is SGDLS and CDR2 YYNGEE. The CDR3 extends over 11 amino acids. CDR3 nucleotide sequence: TGTGCCAGCGGGGGGGGTTCACCCCTCCACTTT. It codes for CASGGGSPLHF.

The gene calls are TRBV6-4 and TRBJ2-1, with D possibly TRBD2 on 5 matching bases. Germline V CDR1 and CDR2: MRHNA, SNTAGT. The V and J ends lost 2 bases and 4 bases respectively, with 12 bases between them. The CDR3 has 15 residues. DNA of the CDR3: TGTGCCAGCAGTGACGGGCCGGACTCATACAATGAGCAGTTCTTC. Translated, it gives CASSDGPDSYNEQFF.

V and J are TRBV5-4 and TRBJ2-7, with 9 nucleotides matching TRBD1. The V gene's germline CDR1 is SGHNT and CDR2 YYREEE (reference sequence). J lost 5 bases, V lost 0 bases, and 3 bases had no gene match. This CDR3 contains 14 residues. The DNA for the CDR3 is TGTGCCAGCAGCTTGGCCTGGACAGGGGACGAGCAGTACTTC. Its protein is CASSLAWTGDEQYF.

The chain couples TRBV2 to TRBJ2-2; D perhaps matches TRBD1 (7 bases). Germline V gene lookup returns CDR1 SNHLY and CDR2 FYNNEI. The CDR3 extends over 14 amino acids. V lost 6 bases to trimming and J lost 7 bases, with 15 bases between them. The CDR3 region is CASRGPRGVGELFF. In DNA form, the CDR3 reads TGTGCCAGCAGGGGCCCCAGGGGGGTCGGGGAGCTGTTTTTT. Variable domain in full (rest from reference TRBV2 and TRBJ2-2): EPEVTQTPSHQVTQMGQEVILRCVPISNHLYFYWYRQILGQKVEFLVSFYNNEISEKSEIFDDQFSVERPDGSNFTLKIRSTKLEDSAMYFCASRGPRGVGELFFGEGSRLTVL.

V is TRBV5-5 and J is TRBJ2-3, with 10 bases that match TRBD2. Germline values: CDR1 SGHKS, CDR2 YYEKEE (reference sequence). Trimming removed 4 bases from V and 0 bases from J; junction bases left unmatched: 5. The CDR3 is 16 residues long. CDR3 nucleotide sequence: TGTGCCAGCAGCCACGGACTAGCGGCTAGCACAGATACGCAGTATTTT. Amino acids: CASSHGLAASTDTQYF.